This is a list of T cell receptor beta chains from one sample in a study of T cell repertoires in cytomegalovirus infection. MiXCR, applied by TCRdb to the reads, yields one record per CDR3 protein. Of 49,000 or so distinct CDR3 sequences detected, under 20% appear once; the ten largest clones hold about 55%. What these receptors recognize is not known. Specimen: CD8+ T cells from cultured PBMCs, collected from culture after CMV antigen stimulation. The receptors originated from a human donor in good health (CMV status not recorded). Some clones in this sample may be carry-over from other donors' samples. Each CDR3 is given with its conserved first and last residue. Each record gives: D gene, J gene, V gene, CDR3 length, clone size, CDR3 protein, CDR3 DNA. The D gene is left open where the match is weak. Where a row states a size, it is once, few, many or the class of an expanded clone; other rows omit it.

D: TRBD1; J: TRBJ1-1; V: TRBV15; length: 14; size: .; CDR3: CATSRRLQGGEAFF; DNA: TGTGCCACCAGCAGACGCTTGCAGGGGGGGGAAGCTTTCTTT
D: .; J: TRBJ1-5; V: TRBV5-1; length: 15; size: .; CDR3: CASSLVSRGVSPQHF; DNA: TGCGCCAGCAGCTTGGTCAGCAGGGGTGTTTCGCCCCAGCATTTT
D: .; J: TRBJ2-1; V: TRBV14; length: 15; size: many; CDR3: CASSQERRGHNEQFF; DNA: TGTGCCAGCAGCCAAGAACGGCGGGGTCACAATGAGCAGTTCTTC
D: TRBD1; J: TRBJ1-2; V: TRBV28; length: 14; size: .; CDR3: CASSLGDSHYGYTF; DNA: TGTGCCAGCAGTTTAGGGGACAGTCACTATGGCTACACCTTC
D: .; J: TRBJ1-4; V: TRBV7-6; length: 14; size: few; CDR3: CASSLIGANEKLFF; DNA: TGTGCCAGCAGCTTAATAGGGGCGAATGAAAAACTGTTTTTT
D: .; J: TRBJ1-2; V: TRBV14; length: 15; size: .; CDR3: CASSQEAWRPYGYTF; DNA: TGTGCCAGCAGCCAAGAGGCGTGGAGACCCTATGGCTACACCTTC
D: .; J: TRBJ2-7; V: TRBV9; length: 15; size: few; CDR3: CASSEAGGTNYEQYF; DNA: TGTGCCAGCAGCGAGGCAGGGGGGACCAATTACGAGCAGTACTTC
D: TRBD2; J: TRBJ2-1; V: TRBV20-1; length: 20; size: few; CDR3: CSAQHLWVAGGPGSGNEQFF; DNA: TGCAGTGCTCAACACCTTTGGGTAGCGGGAGGGCCGGGTTCGGGAAATGAGCAGTTCTTC
D: .; J: TRBJ2-2; V: TRBV4-3; length: 15; size: once; CDR3: CASSQDGSPVGELFF; DNA: TGCGCCAGCAGCCAAGATGGCAGTCCCGTCGGGGAGCTGTTTTTT
D: TRBD1; J: TRBJ2-1; V: TRBV5-1; length: 15; size: few; CDR3: CASSSAGTGYNEQFF; DNA: TGCGCCAGCAGCTCAGCCGGGACAGGATACAATGAGCAGTTCTTC
D: .; J: TRBJ1-1; V: TRBV19; length: 15; size: .; CDR3: CASSSVSMLNTEAFF; DNA: TGTGCCAGTAGTTCGGTCAGCATGTTGAACACTGAAGCTTTCTTT
D: TRBD1; J: TRBJ2-1; V: TRBV27; length: 19; size: few; CDR3: CASSLGPPGQGRDYNEQFF; DNA: TGTGCCAGCAGTTTAGGCCCCCCTGGACAGGGCCGGGACTACAATGAGCAGTTCTTC
D: .; J: TRBJ2-7; V: TRBV27; length: 13; size: few; CDR3: CASSYAETYEQYF; DNA: TGTGCCAGCAGTTATGCAGAAACCTACGAGCAGTACTTC
D: .; J: TRBJ2-5; V: TRBV7-8; length: 15; size: many; CDR3: CASSFSRRFGETQYF; DNA: TGTGCCAGCAGCTTCTCGCGGCGGTTTGGGGAGACCCAGTACTTC
D: TRBD1; J: TRBJ2-7; V: TRBV6-1; length: 14; size: .; CDR3: CASSRTGSSYEQYF; DNA: TGTGCCAGCAGTCGGACAGGGAGCTCCTACGAGCAGTACTTC
D: .; J: TRBJ2-7; V: TRBV29-1; length: 13; size: .; CDR3: CSVEQEGTYEQYF; DNA: TGCAGCGTTGAACAGGAGGGGACCTACGAGCAGTACTTC
D: .; J: TRBJ2-5; V: TRBV28; length: 13; size: few; CDR3: CASSLLTQETQYF; DNA: TGTGCCAGCAGTTTACTAACCCAAGAGACCCAGTACTTC
D: .; J: TRBJ2-3; V: TRBV6-1; length: 14; size: many; CDR3: CASAGGSVTDTQYF; DNA: TGTGCCAGCGCCGGGGGTTCGGTCACAGATACGCAGTATTTT
D: TRBD1; J: TRBJ2-7; V: TRBV19; length: 14; size: few; CDR3: CASTEGTGNYEQYF; DNA: TGTGCCAGTACCGAAGGGACAGGGAACTACGAGCAGTACTTC
D: .; J: TRBJ2-7; V: TRBV7-2; length: 15; size: many; CDR3: CASSLSRANSYEQYF; DNA: TGTGCCAGCAGCTTATCCCGGGCTAACTCCTACGAGCAGTACTTC
D: .; J: TRBJ2-1; V: TRBV4-1; length: 15; size: .; CDR3: CASSQGGNTLNEQFF; DNA: TGTGCCAGCAGCCAAGGCGGGAACACCCTCAATGAGCAGTTCTTC
D: .; J: TRBJ1-3; V: TRBV20-1; length: 17; size: .; CDR3: CSARDPQISSSGNTIYF; DNA: TGCAGTGCTAGAGATCCTCAGATATCCTCCTCTGGAAACACCATATATTTT
D: .; J: TRBJ2-7; V: TRBV7-2; length: 14; size: many; CDR3: CASSLAPGSYEQYF; DNA: TGTGCCAGCAGCTTAGCCCCCGGATCCTACGAGCAGTACTTC
D: .; J: TRBJ2-5; V: TRBV7-9; length: 16; size: .; CDR3: CASSGGVGLGTETQYF; DNA: TGTGCCAGCAGCGGAGGAGTGGGACTGGGGACGGAGACCCAGTACTTC
D: TRBD2; J: TRBJ2-7; V: TRBV3-1; length: 17; size: .; CDR3: CASSEGLAGGSSYEQYF; DNA: TGTGCCAGCAGCGAGGGACTAGCGGGAGGAAGCTCCTACGAGCAGTACTTC
D: .; J: TRBJ1-2; V: TRBV3-1; length: 15; size: .; CDR3: CASSQRGGRAYGYTF; DNA: TGTGCCAGCAGCCAAAGGGGAGGCAGGGCTTATGGCTACACCTTC
D: .; J: TRBJ2-1; V: TRBV30; length: 17; size: once; CDR3: CAWSVLRSGTVNNEQFF; DNA: TGTGCCTGGAGTGTATTAAGGTCGGGGACCGTCAACAATGAGCAGTTCTTC
D: .; J: TRBJ2-2; V: TRBV28; length: 14; size: few; CDR3: CASSWILGTGELFF; DNA: TGTGCCAGCAGTTGGATCCTTGGCACCGGGGAGCTGTTTTTT
D: TRBD1; J: TRBJ2-1; V: TRBV7-3; length: 14; size: few; CDR3: CASSPASGGYEQFF; DNA: TGTGCCAGCAGCCCAGCTTCAGGGGGCTATGAGCAGTTCTTC
D: TRBD1; J: TRBJ2-1; V: TRBV9; length: 15; size: many; CDR3: CASSVAGTGDNEQFF; DNA: TGTGCCAGCAGCGTAGCAGGGACAGGGGACAATGAGCAGTTCTTC
D: TRBD2; J: TRBJ2-7; V: TRBV20-1; length: 15; size: .; CDR3: CSARPTSGDTYEQYF; DNA: TGCAGTGCTAGACCAACTAGCGGGGATACCTACGAGCAGTACTTC
D: .; J: TRBJ2-5; V: TRBV6-5; length: 15; size: many; CDR3: CASSYTRTAQETQYF; DNA: TGTGCCAGCAGTTACACCCGGACAGCCCAAGAGACCCAGTACTTC
D: .; J: TRBJ2-5; V: TRBV12-3/TRBV12-4; length: 13; size: many; CDR3: CASSPGGRETQYF; DNA: TGTGCCAGCAGCCCGGGGGGCCGGGAGACCCAGTACTTC
D: .; J: TRBJ2-3; V: TRBV7-8; length: 15; size: many; CDR3: CASSLTGQVSDTQYF; DNA: TGTGCCAGCAGCTTAACAGGGCAAGTCTCAGATACGCAGTATTTT
D: .; J: TRBJ1-1; V: TRBV6-2/TRBV6-3; length: 17; size: many; CDR3: CASRGLRTDSQGTEAFF; DNA: TGTGCCAGCAGGGGACTAAGGACGGACTCTCAAGGCACTGAAGCTTTCTTT
D: .; J: TRBJ1-4; V: TRBV2; length: 13; size: .; CDR3: CASRPRVGEKLFF; DNA: TGTGCCAGCAGGCCACGGGTCGGGGAAAAACTGTTTTTT
D: .; J: TRBJ2-3; V: TRBV20-1; length: 14; size: .; CDR3: CSASITTERDTQYF; DNA: TGCAGTGCTAGTATAACGACAGAACGAGATACGCAGTATTTT
D: .; J: TRBJ2-3; V: TRBV20-1; length: 15; size: .; CDR3: CSAWGPQVVTDTQYF; DNA: TGCAGTGCCTGGGGCCCGCAGGTGGTCACAGATACGCAGTATTTT
D: TRBD1; J: TRBJ1-1; V: TRBV18; length: 14; size: few; CDR3: CASTGTGGDTEAFF; DNA: TGTGCCAGCACCGGGACAGGGGGTGACACTGAAGCTTTCTTT
D: .; J: TRBJ2-1; V: TRBV20-1; length: 14; size: .; CDR3: CSALRGGDLNEQFF; DNA: TGCAGTGCTCTTAGGGGGGGAGATTTAAATGAGCAGTTCTTC
D: .; J: TRBJ2-5; V: TRBV6-8; length: 15; size: .; CDR3: CASSVQGSNQETQYF; DNA: TGTGCCAGCAGCGTACAGGGTAGCAACCAAGAGACCCAGTACTTC
D: TRBD2; J: TRBJ2-3; V: TRBV20-1; length: 18; size: many; CDR3: CSARDPSGGPPSTDTQYF; DNA: TGCAGTGCTAGAGATCCAAGCGGGGGCCCTCCTAGCACAGATACGCAGTATTTT
D: .; J: TRBJ1-1; V: TRBV7-9; length: 14; size: .; CDR3: CASSPADMGTEAFF; DNA: TGTGCCAGCAGCCCGGCTGACATGGGCACTGAAGCTTTCTTT
D: .; J: TRBJ2-7; V: TRBV6-2/TRBV6-3; length: 14; size: .; CDR3: CASAKSGSPYEQYF; DNA: TGTGCCAGCGCCAAGAGCGGGTCCCCCTACGAGCAGTACTTC
D: .; J: TRBJ2-7; V: TRBV9; length: 15; size: .; CDR3: CASSEDPGLSREQYF; DNA: TGTGCCAGCAGCGAGGACCCGGGGTTATCGCGGGAGCAGTACTTC